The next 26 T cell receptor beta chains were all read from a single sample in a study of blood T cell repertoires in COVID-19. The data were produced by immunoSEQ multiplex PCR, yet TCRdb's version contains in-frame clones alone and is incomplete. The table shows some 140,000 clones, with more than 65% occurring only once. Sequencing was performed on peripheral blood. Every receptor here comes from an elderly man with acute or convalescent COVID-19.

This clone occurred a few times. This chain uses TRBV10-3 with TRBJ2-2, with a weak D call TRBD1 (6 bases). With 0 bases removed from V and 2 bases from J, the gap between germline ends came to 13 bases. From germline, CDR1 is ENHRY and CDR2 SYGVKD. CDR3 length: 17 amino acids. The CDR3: CAISESLGRGNTGELFF. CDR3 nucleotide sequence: TGTGCCATCAGTGAGTCGCTAGGCAGGGGTAACACCGGGGAGCTGTTTTTT.

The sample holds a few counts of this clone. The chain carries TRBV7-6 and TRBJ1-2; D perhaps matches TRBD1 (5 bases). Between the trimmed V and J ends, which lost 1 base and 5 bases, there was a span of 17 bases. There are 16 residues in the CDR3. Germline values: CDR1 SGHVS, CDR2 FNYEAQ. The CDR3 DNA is TGTGCCAGCAGCTTAGAGGAGGGGACCCTGTTGTATGGCTACACCTTC. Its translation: CASSLEEGTLLYGYTF.

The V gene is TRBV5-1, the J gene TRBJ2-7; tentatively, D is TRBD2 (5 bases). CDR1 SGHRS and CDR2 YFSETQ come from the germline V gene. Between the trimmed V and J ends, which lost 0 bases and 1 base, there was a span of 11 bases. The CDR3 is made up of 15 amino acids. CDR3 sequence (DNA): TGCGCCAGCAGCTTGGCCGTCGGGGTTTCCTACGAGCAGTACTTC. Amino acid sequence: CASSLAVGVSYEQYF. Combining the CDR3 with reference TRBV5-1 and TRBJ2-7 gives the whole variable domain KAGVTQTPRYLIKTRGQQVTLSCSPISGHRSVSWYQQTPGQGLQFLFEYFSETQRNKGNFPGRFSGRQFSNSRSEMNVSTLELGDSALYLCASSLAVGVSYEQYFGPGTRLTVT.

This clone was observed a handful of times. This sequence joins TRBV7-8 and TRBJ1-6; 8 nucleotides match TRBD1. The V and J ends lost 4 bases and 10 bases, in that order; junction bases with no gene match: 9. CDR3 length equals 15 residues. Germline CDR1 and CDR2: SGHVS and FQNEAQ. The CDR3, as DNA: TGTGCCAGCAGCTCGGCGACAGGGGAGGAATCACCCCTCCACTTT. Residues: CASSSATGEESPLHF.

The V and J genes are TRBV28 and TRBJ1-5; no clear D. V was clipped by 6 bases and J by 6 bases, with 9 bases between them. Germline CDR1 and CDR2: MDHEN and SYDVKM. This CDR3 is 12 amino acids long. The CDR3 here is CASRAVSQPQHF. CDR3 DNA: TGTGCCAGCAGGGCGGTTAGTCAGCCCCAGCATTTT.

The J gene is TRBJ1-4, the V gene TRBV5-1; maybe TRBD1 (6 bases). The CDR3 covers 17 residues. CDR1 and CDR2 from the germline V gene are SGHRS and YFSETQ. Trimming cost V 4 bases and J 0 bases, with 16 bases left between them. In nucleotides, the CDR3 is TGCGCCAGCAGCGTGACAGGTCAACGCTCAACTAATGAAAAACTGTTTTTT. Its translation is CASSVTGQRSTNEKLFF.

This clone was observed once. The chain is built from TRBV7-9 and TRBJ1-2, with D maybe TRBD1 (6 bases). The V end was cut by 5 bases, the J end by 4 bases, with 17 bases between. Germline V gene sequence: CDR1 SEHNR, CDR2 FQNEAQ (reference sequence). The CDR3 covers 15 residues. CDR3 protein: CASSQISQGSYGYTF. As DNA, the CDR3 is TGTGCCAGCAGCCAAATCTCACAGGGCTCCTATGGCTACACCTTC.

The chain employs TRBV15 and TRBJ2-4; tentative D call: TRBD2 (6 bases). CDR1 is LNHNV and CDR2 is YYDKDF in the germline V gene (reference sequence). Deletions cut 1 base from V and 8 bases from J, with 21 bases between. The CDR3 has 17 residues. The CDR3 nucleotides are TGTGCCACCAGCAGAGGGGGCCCTGGTGGAGGGTCGGACATTCAGTACTTC. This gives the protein CATSRGGPGGGSDIQYF.

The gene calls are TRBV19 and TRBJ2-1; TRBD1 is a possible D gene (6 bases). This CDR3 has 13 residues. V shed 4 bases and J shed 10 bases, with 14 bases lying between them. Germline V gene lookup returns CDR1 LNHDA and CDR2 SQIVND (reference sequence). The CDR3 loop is CASSNPQGLEQFF. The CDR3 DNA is TGTGCCAGTAGTAACCCACAGGGCCTCGAGCAGTTCTTC.

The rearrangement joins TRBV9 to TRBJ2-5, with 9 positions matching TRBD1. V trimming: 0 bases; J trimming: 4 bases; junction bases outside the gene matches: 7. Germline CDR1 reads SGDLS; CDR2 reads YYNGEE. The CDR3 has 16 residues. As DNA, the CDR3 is TGTGCCAGCAGCGTAGGCCCGGGACAGGGATTAGAGACCCAGTACTTC. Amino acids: CASSVGPGQGLETQYF.

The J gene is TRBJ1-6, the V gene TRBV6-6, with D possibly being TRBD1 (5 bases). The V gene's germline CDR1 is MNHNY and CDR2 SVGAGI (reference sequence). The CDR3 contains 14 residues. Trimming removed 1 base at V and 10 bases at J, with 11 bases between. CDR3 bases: TGTGCCAGCAGTTACTTGATGGGGGGGTCACCCCTCCACTTT. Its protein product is CASSYLMGGSPLHF.

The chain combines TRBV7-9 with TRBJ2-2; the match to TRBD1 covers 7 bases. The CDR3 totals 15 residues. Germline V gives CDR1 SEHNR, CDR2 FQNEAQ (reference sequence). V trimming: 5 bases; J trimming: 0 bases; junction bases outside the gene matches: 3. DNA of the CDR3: TGTGCCAGCAGCCGGGACAGATCGAACACCGGGGAGCTGTTTTTT. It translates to CASSRDRSNTGELFF. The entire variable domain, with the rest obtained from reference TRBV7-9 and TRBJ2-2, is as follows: DTGVSQNPRHKITKRGQNVTFRCDPISEHNRLYWYRQTLGQGPEFLTYFQNEAQLEKSRLLSDRFSAERPKGSFSTLEIQRTEQGDSAMYLCASSRDRSNTGELFFGEGSRLTVL.

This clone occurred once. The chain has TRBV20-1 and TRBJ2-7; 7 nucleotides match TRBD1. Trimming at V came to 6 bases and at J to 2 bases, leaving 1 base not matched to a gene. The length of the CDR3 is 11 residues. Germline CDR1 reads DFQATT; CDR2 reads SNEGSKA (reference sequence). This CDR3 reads CSAGQTYEQYF. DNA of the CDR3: TGCAGTGCGGGACAGACCTACGAGCAGTACTTC.

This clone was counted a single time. The CDR3 DNA reads TGTGCCAGCAGCCTTAGCGGGGGGGACACAGATACGCAGTATTTT. It codes for CASSLSGGDTDTQYF. J is TRBJ2-3 and V is TRBV7-3; 11 nucleotides line up with TRBD2. Germline V gene data show CDR1 as SGHTA and CDR2 as FQGTGA. Germline trimming cut 5 bases from V and 2 bases from J; bases unmatched to any gene: 3. This CDR3 is built from 15 residues.

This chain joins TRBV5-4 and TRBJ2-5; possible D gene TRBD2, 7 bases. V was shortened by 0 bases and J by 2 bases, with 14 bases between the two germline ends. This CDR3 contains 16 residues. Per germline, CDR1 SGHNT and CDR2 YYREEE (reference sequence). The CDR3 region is CASSLVGGATQETQYF. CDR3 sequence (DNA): TGTGCCAGCAGCTTGGTTGGGGGGGCGACTCAAGAGACCCAGTACTTC.

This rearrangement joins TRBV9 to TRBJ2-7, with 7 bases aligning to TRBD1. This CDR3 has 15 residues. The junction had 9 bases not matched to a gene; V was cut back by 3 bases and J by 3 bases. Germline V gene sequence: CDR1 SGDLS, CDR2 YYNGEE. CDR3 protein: CASSGGQEGFYEQYF. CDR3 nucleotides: TGTGCCAGCAGCGGTGGACAGGAAGGATTCTACGAGCAGTACTTC.

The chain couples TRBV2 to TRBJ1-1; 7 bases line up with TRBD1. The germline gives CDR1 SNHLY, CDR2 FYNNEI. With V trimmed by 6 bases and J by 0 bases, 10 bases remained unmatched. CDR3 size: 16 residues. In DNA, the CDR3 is TGTGCCAGCAGGCTAAATCGACAGGGAATGAACACTGAAGCTTTCTTT. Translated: CASRLNRQGMNTEAFF.

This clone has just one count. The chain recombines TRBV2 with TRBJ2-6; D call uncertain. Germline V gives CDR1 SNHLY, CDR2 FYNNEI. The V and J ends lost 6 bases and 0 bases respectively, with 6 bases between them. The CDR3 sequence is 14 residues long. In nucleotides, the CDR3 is TGTGCCAGCAGACAAGACTCTGGGGCCAACGTCCTGACTTTC. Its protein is CASRQDSGANVLTF.

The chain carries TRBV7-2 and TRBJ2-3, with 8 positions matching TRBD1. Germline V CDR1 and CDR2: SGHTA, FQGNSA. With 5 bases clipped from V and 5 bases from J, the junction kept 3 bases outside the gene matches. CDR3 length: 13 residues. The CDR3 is CASSGQGGDTQYF. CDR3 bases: TGTGCCAGCAGCGGACAGGGAGGAGATACGCAGTATTTT.

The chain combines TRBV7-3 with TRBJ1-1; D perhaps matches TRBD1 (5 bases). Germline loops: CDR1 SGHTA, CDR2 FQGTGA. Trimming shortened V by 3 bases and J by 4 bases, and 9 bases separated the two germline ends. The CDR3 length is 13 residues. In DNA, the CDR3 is TGTGCCAGCAGCTTTACCGGGGGCACTGAAGCTTTCTTT. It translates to CASSFTGGTEAFF.

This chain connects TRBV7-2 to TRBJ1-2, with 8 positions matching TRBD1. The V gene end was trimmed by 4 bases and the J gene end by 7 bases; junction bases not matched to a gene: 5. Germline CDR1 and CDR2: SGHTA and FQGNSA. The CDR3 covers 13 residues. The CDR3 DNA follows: TGTGCCAGCAGCTACGGACAGGGATCTGGCTACACCTTC. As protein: CASSYGQGSGYTF.

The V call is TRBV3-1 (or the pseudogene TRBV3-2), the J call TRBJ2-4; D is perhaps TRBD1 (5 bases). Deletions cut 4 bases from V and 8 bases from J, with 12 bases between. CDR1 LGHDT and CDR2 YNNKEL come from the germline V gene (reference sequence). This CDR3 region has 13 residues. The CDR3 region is CASSLGHLDIQYF. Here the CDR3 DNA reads TGTGCCAGCAGCCTCGGACATTTAGACATTCAGTACTTC.

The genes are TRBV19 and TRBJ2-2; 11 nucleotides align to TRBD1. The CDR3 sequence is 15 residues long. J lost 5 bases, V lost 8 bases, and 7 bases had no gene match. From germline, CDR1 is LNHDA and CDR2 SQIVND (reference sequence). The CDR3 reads CASSSGTGGTGELFF. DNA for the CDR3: TGTGCCAGTTCTTCCGGGACAGGGGGGACCGGGGAGCTGTTTTTT.

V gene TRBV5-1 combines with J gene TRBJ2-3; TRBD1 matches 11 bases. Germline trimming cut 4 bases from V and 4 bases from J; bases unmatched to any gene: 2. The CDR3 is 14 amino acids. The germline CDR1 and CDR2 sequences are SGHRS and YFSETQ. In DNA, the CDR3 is TGCGCCAGCAGCAGGGGACAGGGGGCAGATACGCAGTATTTT. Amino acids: CASSRGQGADTQYF.

The DNA of the CDR3 is TGCGCCAGCAGCTTGGCCCGGGGCGGGGGGGCCTCAGATACGCAGTATTTT. Its protein product is CASSLARGGGASDTQYF. The chain employs TRBV5-1 and TRBJ2-3; 9 nucleotides agree with TRBD2. V lost 0 bases, J lost 4 bases, and 9 bases stayed unmatched. The CDR3 is 17 amino acids. Germline-derived CDR1 and CDR2 are SGHRS and YFSETQ. The variable domain in full, completed from reference TRBV5-1 and TRBJ2-3, reads KAGVTQTPRYLIKTRGQQVTLSCSPISGHRSVSWYQQTPGQGLQFLFEYFSETQRNKGNFPGRFSGRQFSNSRSEMNVSTLELGDSALYLCASSLARGGGASDTQYFGPGTRLTVL.

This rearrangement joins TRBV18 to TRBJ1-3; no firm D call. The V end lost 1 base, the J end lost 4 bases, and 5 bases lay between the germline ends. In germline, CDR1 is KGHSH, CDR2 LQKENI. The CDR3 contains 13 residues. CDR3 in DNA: TGTGCCAGCTCACCACTTGCGGGAAACACCATATATTTT. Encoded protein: CASSPLAGNTIYF. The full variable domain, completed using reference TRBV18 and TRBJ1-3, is NAGVMQNPRHLVRRRGQEARLRCSPMKGHSHVYWYRQLPEEGLKFMVYLQKENIIDESGMPKERFSAEFPKEGPSILRIQQVVRGDSAAYFCASSPLAGNTIYFGEGSWLTVV.